The clone carrying this T cell receptor beta chain has a count of ten or more. cDNA synthesis used the whole RNA isolate, giving expressed TCRB sequences. Data came from immunoSEQ multiplex PCR; TCRdb stores just in-frame clones and leaves some out. Of around 150,000 clones detected, less than 8.5% appear once; the ten largest clones hold around 1.5%. The data were taken from a study of beta chain features in type 1 diabetes. Heparinised blood was drawn once per donor, averaging about 0.11 L. The ends lost 3 bases at V and 7 bases at J; junction bases unmatched: 4. CDR1 is SGHNT, CDR2 YYREEE, per germline (reference sequence). CDR3 length: 15 amino acids.

This receptor was obtained from a woman aged 30 to 39 in good health. The sample was central memory CD4+ T cells from blood. The chain joins TRBV5-4 to TRBJ2-1; 13 bases are shared with TRBD2. The CDR3 protein is CASSSWTSGSNEQFF. CDR3 in DNA: TGTGCCAGCAGCTCGTGGACTAGCGGGAGTAATGAGCAGTTCTTC.